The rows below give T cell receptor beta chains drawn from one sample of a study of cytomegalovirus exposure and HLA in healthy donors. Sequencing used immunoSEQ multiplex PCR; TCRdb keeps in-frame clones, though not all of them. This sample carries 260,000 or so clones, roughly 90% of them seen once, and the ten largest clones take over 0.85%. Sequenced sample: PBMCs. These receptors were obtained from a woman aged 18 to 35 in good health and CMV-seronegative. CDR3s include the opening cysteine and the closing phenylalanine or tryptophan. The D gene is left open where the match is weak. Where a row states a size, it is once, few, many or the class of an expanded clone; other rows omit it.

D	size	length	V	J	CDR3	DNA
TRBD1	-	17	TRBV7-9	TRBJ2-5	CASSYPLGDRDLETQYF	TGTGCCAGCAGCTACCCCCTCGGGGACAGGGACTTGGAGACCCAGTACTTC
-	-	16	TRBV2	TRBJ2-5	CARGSRVASTQETQYF	TGTGCCAGAGGAAGTCGGGTGGCTAGCACCCAAGAGACCCAGTACTTC
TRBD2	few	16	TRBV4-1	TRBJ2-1	CASSQAASGSPNEQFF	TGCGCCAGCAGCCAAGCGGCTAGCGGGAGTCCCAATGAGCAGTTCTTC
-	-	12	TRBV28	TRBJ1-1	CASSLGAATTFF	TGTGCCAGCAGTCTAGGAGCCGCGACGACTTTCTTT
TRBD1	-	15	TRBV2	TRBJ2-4	CASSRDSPKKNIQYF	TGTGCCAGCAGTCGGGACAGTCCAAAGAAAAACATTCAGTACTTC
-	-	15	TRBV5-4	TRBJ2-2	CASSLEAGGTGELFF	TGTGCCAGCAGCTTGGAGGCAGGAGGCACCGGGGAGCTGTTTTTT
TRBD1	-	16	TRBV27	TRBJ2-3	CASSFTGQGAGYTQYF	TGTGCCAGCAGTTTCACGGGACAGGGGGCCGGGTATACGCAGTATTTT
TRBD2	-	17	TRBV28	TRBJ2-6	CASSFAAGLPGANVLTF	TGTGCCAGCAGTTTCGCAGCGGGATTGCCTGGGGCCAACGTCCTGACTTTC
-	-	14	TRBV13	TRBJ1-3	CASSPGRGGNTIYF	TGTGCCAGCAGCCCGGGTAGGGGGGGAAACACCATATATTTT
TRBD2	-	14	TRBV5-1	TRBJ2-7	CASSSRLAGDEQYF	TGCGCCAGCAGCTCAAGACTAGCGGGAGACGAGCAGTACTTC
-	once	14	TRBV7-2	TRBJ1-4	CASRAGPTNEKLFF	TGTGCCAGCAGGGCAGGGCCAACTAATGAAAAACTGTTTTTT
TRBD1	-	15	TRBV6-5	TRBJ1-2	CASSYTTGVSEGYTF	TGTGCCAGCAGTTACACGACAGGGGTATCAGAGGGCTACACCTTC
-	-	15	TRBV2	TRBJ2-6	CASSPGFSGANVLTF	TGTGCCAGCAGCCCAGGTTTCTCTGGGGCCAACGTCCTGACTTTC
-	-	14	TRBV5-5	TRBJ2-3	CASSLVSVTDTQYF	TGTGCCAGCAGCTTAGTGAGCGTCACAGATACGCAGTATTTT
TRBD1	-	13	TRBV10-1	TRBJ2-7	CARGDRVFYEQYF	TGCGCCAGAGGGGACAGGGTCTTCTACGAGCAGTACTTC
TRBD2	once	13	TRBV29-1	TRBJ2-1	CSAKTSGSDEQFF	TGCAGCGCCAAGACTAGCGGGAGCGATGAGCAGTTCTTC
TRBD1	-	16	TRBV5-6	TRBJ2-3	CASSLFGTAPKDTQYF	TGTGCCAGCAGCTTGTTCGGGACAGCTCCTAAGGATACGCAGTATTTT
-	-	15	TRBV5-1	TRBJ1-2	CASSLRAGRDYGYTF	TGCGCCAGCAGCTTGAGGGCAGGGAGGGACTATGGCTACACCTTC
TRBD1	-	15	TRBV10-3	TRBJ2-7	CAIRTGTGRFYEQYF	TGTGCCATCAGAACCGGGACAGGGAGGTTCTACGAGCAGTACTTC
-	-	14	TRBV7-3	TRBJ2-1	CASSLSGGHNEQFF	TGTGCCAGCAGCTTATCTGGCGGGCACAATGAGCAGTTCTTC
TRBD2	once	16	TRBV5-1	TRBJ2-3	CASSLGLAGAGYTQYF	TGCGCCAGCAGCTTGGGACTAGCGGGAGCTGGATATACGCAGTATTTT
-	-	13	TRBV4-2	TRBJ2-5	CASSPGGTWDQYF	TGTGCCAGCAGCCCAGGAGGGACTTGGGACCAGTACTTC
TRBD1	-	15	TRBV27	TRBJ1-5	CASRRTGLSNQPQHF	TGTGCCAGCAGAAGGACAGGACTATCTAATCAGCCCCAGCATTTT
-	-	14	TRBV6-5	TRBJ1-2	CASSPVPGPYGYTF	TGTGCCAGCAGCCCTGTCCCGGGTCCCTATGGCTACACCTTC
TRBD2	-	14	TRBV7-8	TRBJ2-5	CASSPTGRDETQYF	TGTGCCAGCAGCCCCACCGGGAGGGACGAGACCCAGTACTTC
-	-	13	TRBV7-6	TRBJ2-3	CASSLEAADTQYF	TGTGCCAGCAGCTTGGAGGCGGCAGATACGCAGTATTTT
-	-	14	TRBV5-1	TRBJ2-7	CASSLIGQIYEQYF	TGCGCCAGCAGCTTGATAGGACAGATCTACGAGCAGTACTTC
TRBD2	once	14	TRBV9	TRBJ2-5	CASSGTAGEETQYF	TGTGCCAGCAGCGGGACTGCGGGGGAAGAGACCCAGTACTTC
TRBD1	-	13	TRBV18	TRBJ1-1	CASSGTENTEAFF	TGTGCCAGCTCCGGGACAGAGAACACTGAAGCTTTCTTT
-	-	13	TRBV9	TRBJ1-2	CASSDRVRDGYTF	TGTGCCAGCAGCGACAGGGTAAGGGATGGCTACACCTTC
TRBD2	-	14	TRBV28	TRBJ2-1	CASSRLTSGNEQFF	TGTGCCAGCAGCCGACTGACTAGCGGGAATGAGCAGTTCTTC